The next 2 T cell receptor beta chains were all read from a single sample in a study of T cell repertoires in cytomegalovirus infection. TCRdb itself ran the reads through MiXCR, one entry per CDR3 protein. This repertoire shows around 800,000 distinct CDR3 sequences, 32% found once; its top ten account for around 12%. Their antigens remain unidentified. This sample comprised cultured CD8+ T cells from PBMCs, obtained from culture after CMV antigen stimulation. The receptor set was obtained from a human donor in good health (CMV status not recorded). Some clones in this sample may be carry-over from other donors' samples.

The chain joins TRBV13 to TRBJ1-4; D is unclear. CDR1 PRHDT and CDR2 FYEKMQ come from the germline V gene (reference sequence). This CDR3 spans 15 amino acids. V was clipped by 0 bases and J by 5 bases, with 10 bases between them. The DNA for the CDR3 is TGTGCCAGCAGCTTAGGCCGAGTGTTGAATGAAAAACTGTTTTTT. As protein: CASSLGRVLNEKLFF.

The chain recombines TRBV15 with TRBJ2-5; maybe TRBD2 (7 bases). In germline, CDR1 is LNHNV, CDR2 YYDKDF (reference sequence). CDR3 length equals 13 residues. V was cut by 6 bases and J by 5 bases, with 13 bases left in between. The CDR3 region has the DNA TGTGCCACCAGAGTACAGGGAGGGGAGACCCAGTACTTC. Translation gives CATRVQGGETQYF.